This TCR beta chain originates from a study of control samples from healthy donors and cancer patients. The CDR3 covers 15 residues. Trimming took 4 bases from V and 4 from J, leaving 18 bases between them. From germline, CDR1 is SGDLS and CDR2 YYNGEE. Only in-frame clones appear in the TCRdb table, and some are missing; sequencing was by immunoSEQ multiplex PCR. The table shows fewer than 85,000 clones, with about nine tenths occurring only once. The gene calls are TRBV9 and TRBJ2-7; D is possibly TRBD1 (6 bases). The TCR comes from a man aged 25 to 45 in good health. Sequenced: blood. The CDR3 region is CASSPDPGHRYEQYF. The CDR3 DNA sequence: TGTGCCAGCAGCCCTGATCCGGGACACCGATACGAGCAGTACTTC.